This is a list of T cell receptor beta chains from one sample in a study of blood T cell repertoires in COVID-19. Clones were sequenced by immunoSEQ multiplex PCR, and TCRdb holds only the in-frame ones, with some missing. The table shows fewer than 200,000 clones, with more than 75% occurring only once. Sequencing was done on a sample of peripheral blood. Source of these receptors: a man aged 40-50 years with acute or convalescent COVID-19. CDR3s include the opening cysteine and the closing phenylalanine or tryptophan. D genes are given only for firm matches. The size entry is marked missing in some rows and otherwise reads once, few, many or a size class.

V gene	D gene	clone size	J gene	CDR3 length	CDR3 protein	CDR3 DNA
TRBV29-1	.	.	TRBJ2-1	17	CSVEGRRTAGSYNEQFF	TGCAGCGTTGAAGGGCGCCGGACAGCCGGCTCCTACAATGAGCAGTTCTTC
TRBV7-2	.	.	TRBJ1-1	17	CASSLEYSGLANTEAFF	TGTGCCAGCAGCTTAGAATATAGCGGTCTGGCGAACACTGAAGCTTTCTTT
TRBV19	.	once	TRBJ1-4	13	CASSIGRREKLFF	TGTGCCAGTAGTATCGGCAGGAGGGAAAAACTGTTTTTT
TRBV4-2	TRBD1	.	TRBJ2-6	18	CASSQDLQGAMGANVLTF	TGTGCCAGCAGCCAAGATTTACAGGGGGCTATGGGGGCCAACGTCCTGACTTTC
TRBV29-1	.	.	TRBJ1-2	13	CSVSAGMTYGYTF	TGCAGCGTTTCTGCCGGGATGACCTATGGCTACACCTTC
TRBV29-1	.	.	TRBJ1-1	15	CSVEDLPGENTEAFF	TGCAGCGTTGAAGATCTTCCAGGGGAGAACACTGAAGCTTTCTTT
TRBV11-2	.	.	TRBJ2-1	15	CASSPQGVGYNEQFF	TGTGCCAGCAGCCCTCAGGGCGTAGGTTACAATGAGCAGTTCTTC
TRBV11-2	TRBD1	.	TRBJ2-1	13	CASGRDSYNEQFF	TGTGCCAGCGGCCGGGACAGCTACAATGAGCAGTTCTTC
TRBV9	.	.	TRBJ2-3	15	CASSVAAGGTDTQYF	TGTGCCAGCAGCGTAGCGGCAGGGGGGACAGATACGCAGTATTTT
TRBV5-1	TRBD1	.	TRBJ2-6	18	CASSRSTGEGSGANVLTF	TGCGCCAGCAGCCGTAGCACAGGGGAAGGCTCTGGGGCCAACGTCCTGACTTTC
TRBV6-2/TRBV6-3	TRBD1	.	TRBJ2-1	14	CASSQGTGGSEQFF	TGTGCCAGCAGTCAGGGGACAGGGGGGTCTGAGCAGTTCTTC
TRBV28	TRBD1	.	TRBJ1-6	14	CASRPTGGGSPLHF	TGTGCCAGCAGACCTACAGGGGGAGGTTCACCCCTCCACTTT
TRBV6-5	TRBD2	.	TRBJ2-1	15	CASSPSTRGTDEQFF	TGTGCCAGCAGCCCCTCGACGCGGGGGACCGATGAGCAGTTCTTC
TRBV4-3	TRBD2	.	TRBJ2-2	17	CASSQGPSGGITGELFF	TGCGCCAGCAGCCAAGGCCCTAGCGGGGGCATCACCGGGGAGCTGTTTTTT
TRBV5-1	TRBD2	.	TRBJ2-5	16	CASSPGLAGGQETQYF	TGCGCCAGCAGCCCTGGACTAGCGGGGGGCCAAGAGACCCAGTACTTC
TRBV6-5	.	.	TRBJ1-6	12	CASKQNNSPLHF	TGTGCCAGCAAACAGAATAATTCACCCCTCCACTTT
TRBV5-1	TRBD2	.	TRBJ2-1	14	CASSHSGGHNEQFF	TGCGCCAGCAGCCATAGCGGGGGCCACAATGAGCAGTTCTTC
TRBV2	.	.	TRBJ1-3	16	CASSEQGLLLGNTIYF	TGTGCCAGCAGCGAACAGGGACTGCTCCTCGGAAACACCATATATTTT
TRBV27	TRBD1	once	TRBJ1-6	17	CASRWDRGVSYNSPLHF	TGTGCCAGCAGGTGGGACAGAGGCGTCTCCTATAATTCACCCCTCCACTTT